This TCR beta chain was recovered during a study of cytomegalovirus exposure and HLA in healthy donors. Study results and limitations: Rare TCR sequences predominated, though certain public TCRs were found in many donors. Listed as cytomegalovirus-associated were 150 to 200 TCR beta chains. The study had only CMV serostatus as immune exposure information. Presence/absence analyses took donor sequencing depth as roughly uniform.

Note on this clone: Antigen specificity is unknown.

Amplification used 60 Vbeta primers and 13 Jbeta primers. Repertoires were generated with immunoSEQ multiplex PCR, while TCRdb's copy carries only in-frame clones and drops some. In the table there are more than 85,000 clones, 65% to 80% of which are singletons. Germline loops: CDR1 SGHRS, CDR2 YFSETQ. Trimming shortened V by 5 bases and J by 3 bases, and 18 bases separated the two germline ends. The CDR3 loop spans 15 amino acids. What was sequenced was PBMCs. The sequence was collected from a woman between 50 and 59 years old in good health and CMV-seropositive. The chain carries TRBV5-1 and TRBJ2-7; D is perhaps TRBD2 (7 bases). CDR3 amino acids: CASREGGRGIYEQYF. The CDR3 DNA is TGCGCCAGCAGGGAGGGGGGGCGCGGAATCTACGAGCAGTACTTC.